The T cell receptor (beta chain) under discussion was sequenced for a study of regulatory T cells in long-lasting Graves disease. Time point noted: newly diagnosed GD, antithyroid drugs for less than 3 months. Isolated PBMC RNA provided the starting material for the TCR library. Germline values: CDR1 ENHRY, CDR2 SYGVKD. CDR3 length equals 15 residues. V dropped 6 bases and J dropped 0; count of bases not matched to a gene: 6. This clonotype was recorded at least ten times. In building TCR beta libraries, iRepertoire HTBI primers were used together with Arm-PCR of CDR3 regions. TCRdb re-called the multiplex PCR reads with MiXCR, one entry per CDR3 protein. The repertoire holds about 440,000 distinct CDR3 sequences, with 16% as singletons. The sample was also linked to a second study, of T cells in Graves' hyperthyroidism and ophthalmopathy. That source notes: TCR CDR3 regions were first amplified by RT-PCR with HTBI primers.

The sequences come from peripheral blood mononuclear cells (PBMCs), collected at new diagnosis, from a patient treated with antithyroid drugs. This TCR was sampled from a woman under 40 with Graves disease. The chain has TRBV10-3 and TRBJ2-7, with TRBD1 identical over 9 bases. CDR3 DNA sequence: TGTGCCATCAGAACGGGGACAGGGAGCTCCTACGAGCAGTACTTC. Its translation: CAIRTGTGSSYEQYF.